The following is a T cell receptor beta chain sequence with its context. Its antigen is unidentified. This sample stems from a study of long-term antiretroviral therapy in people with HIV. They ran version v3.0 of the immunoSEQ assay at survey level. Some clones are missing from TCRdb's copy, which holds only in-frame ones; the method was immunoSEQ multiplex PCR. The table lists around 33,000 clones, 65% to 90% of them singletons. Study results and caveats: Despite increasing after ART, diversity remained lower than that of transplant donor controls.

Germline-derived CDR1 and CDR2 are LNHNV and YYDKDF (reference sequence). Trimming left V 7 bases short and J 3 bases short, with 6 bases between. This CDR3 has 12 amino acids. The V call is TRBV15, the J call TRBJ1-4, with D unresolved. The sequence was collected from a man aged 18 to 30 with HIV. Sequencing was performed on unsorted PBMCs, taken 0.3 years after starting antiretroviral therapy. CDR3 DNA: TGTGCCACCAACGGACCTAATGAAAAACTGTTTTTT. It yields the protein CATNGPNEKLFF.